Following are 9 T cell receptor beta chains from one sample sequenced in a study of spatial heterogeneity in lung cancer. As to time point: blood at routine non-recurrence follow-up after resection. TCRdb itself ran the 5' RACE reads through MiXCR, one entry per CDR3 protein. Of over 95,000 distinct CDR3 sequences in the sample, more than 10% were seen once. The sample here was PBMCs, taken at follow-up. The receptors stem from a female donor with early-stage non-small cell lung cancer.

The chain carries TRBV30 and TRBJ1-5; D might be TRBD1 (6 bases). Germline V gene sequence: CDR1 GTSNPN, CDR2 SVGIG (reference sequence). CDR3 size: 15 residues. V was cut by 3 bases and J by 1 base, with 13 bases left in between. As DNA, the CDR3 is TGTGCCTGGAGCCAAGGGGGGACAAGCAATCAGCCCCAGCATTTT. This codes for CAWSQGGTSNQPQHF.

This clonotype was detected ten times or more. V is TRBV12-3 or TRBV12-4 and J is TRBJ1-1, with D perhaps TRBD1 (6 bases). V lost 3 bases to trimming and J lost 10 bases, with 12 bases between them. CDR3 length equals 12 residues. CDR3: CASSLWGPGAFF. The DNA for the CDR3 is TGTGCCAGCAGTTTGTGGGGGCCCGGAGCTTTCTTT.

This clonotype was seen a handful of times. Written as DNA, the CDR3 is TGTGCCAGCAGTTACAACCCAGGACTAGCGGGAGGGGGCGGCGAGCAGTACTTC. Its protein is CASSYNPGLAGGGGEQYF. The rearrangement joins TRBV7-2 to TRBJ2-7, with TRBD2 identical over 15 bases. With 6 bases clipped from V and 6 bases from J, the junction kept 15 bases outside the gene matches. Germline CDR1 reads SGHTA; CDR2 reads FQGNSA. This CDR3 spans 18 amino acids.

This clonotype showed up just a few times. The CDR3 region has the DNA TGTGCCAGCAGCCCAACCGGACAGGTTAATGAAAAACTGTTTTTT. Its protein is CASSPTGQVNEKLFF. The rearrangement uses TRBV5-8 and TRBJ1-4; 7 bases align to TRBD1. Germline lookup yields CDR1 SGHTS and CDR2 YDEGEE. Unmatched junction bases numbered 7, after V lost 4 bases and J lost 4 bases. The CDR3 length is 15 residues.

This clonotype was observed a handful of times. The CDR3 nucleotides are TGTGCCACCAGCAGAGATCGGGGGGCCCGCACAGATACGCAGTATTTT. Protein: CATSRDRGARTDTQYF. The chain couples TRBV15 to TRBJ2-3; D possibly corresponds to TRBD2 (7 bases). V shed 0 bases and J shed 1 base, with 11 bases lying between them. Germline values: CDR1 LNHNV, CDR2 YYDKDF (reference sequence). The CDR3 is 16 residues long.

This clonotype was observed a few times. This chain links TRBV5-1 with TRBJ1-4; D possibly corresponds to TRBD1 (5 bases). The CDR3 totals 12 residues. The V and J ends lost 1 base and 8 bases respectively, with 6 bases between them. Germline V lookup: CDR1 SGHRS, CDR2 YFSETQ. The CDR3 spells CASSLQGEKLFF. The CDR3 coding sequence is TGCGCCAGCAGCTTGCAGGGAGAAAAACTGTTTTTT.

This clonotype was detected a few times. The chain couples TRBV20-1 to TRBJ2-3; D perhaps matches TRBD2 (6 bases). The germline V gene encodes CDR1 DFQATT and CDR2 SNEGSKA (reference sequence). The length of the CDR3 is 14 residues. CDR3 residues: CSPVGGANTDTQYF. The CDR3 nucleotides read TGCAGCCCGGTGGGGGGAGCAAACACAGATACGCAGTATTTT.

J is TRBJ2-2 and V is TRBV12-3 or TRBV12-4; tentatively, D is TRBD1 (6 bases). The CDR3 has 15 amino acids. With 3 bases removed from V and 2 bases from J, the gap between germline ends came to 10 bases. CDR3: CASSLKQGNTGELFF. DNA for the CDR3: TGTGCCAGCAGTTTGAAACAGGGTAACACCGGGGAGCTGTTTTTT.

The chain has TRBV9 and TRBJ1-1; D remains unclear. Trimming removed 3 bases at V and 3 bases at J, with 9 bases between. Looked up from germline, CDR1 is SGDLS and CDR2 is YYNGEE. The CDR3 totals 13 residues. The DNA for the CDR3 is TGTGCCAGCAGCGGGGCGGGGTACACTGAAGCTTTCTTT. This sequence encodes CASSGAGYTEAFF.